Below are 12 T cell receptor beta chains sequenced from a single sample in a study of blood T cell repertoires in COVID-19. Sequencing used immunoSEQ multiplex PCR; TCRdb keeps in-frame clones, though not all of them. Of 190,000 or so clones listed, 94% were seen once; the top ten hold approximately 0.8%. Material for sequencing was peripheral blood. These receptors all stem from a man aged 30 to 45 with COVID-19, enrolled during active disease.

V and J are TRBV24-1 and TRBJ1-2; TRBD1 agrees at 9 bases. V was clipped by 7 bases and J by 5 bases; unmatched bases: 1. Germline CDR1 reads KGHDR; CDR2 reads SFDVKD. CDR3 length equals 12 residues. DNA of the CDR3: TGTGCCACCAGCGACAGGGGGTATGGCTACACCTTC. Translating it yields CATSDRGYGYTF.

This clone showed up just a few times. V usage is TRBV14 and J usage is TRBJ1-6; 12 positions agree with TRBD1. Trimming removed 3 bases from V and 0 bases from J; junction bases left unmatched: 12. The CDR3 sequence is 21 residues long. Looked up from germline, CDR1 is SGHDN and CDR2 is FVKESK. As DNA, the CDR3 is TGTGCCAGCAGCCAGGGGACAGGGGGCAACTTTATTGGCTCCTATAATTCACCCCTCCACTTT. Translated, it gives CASSQGTGGNFIGSYNSPLHF.

V usage is TRBV5-4 and J usage is TRBJ1-4; TRBD1 matches at 11 bases. After removal of 4 bases from V and 10 bases from J, the junction contained 6 bases not matched to a gene. The CDR3 totals 14 residues. Germline CDR1 and CDR2: SGHNT and YYREEE (reference sequence). CDR3 sequence (DNA): TGTGCCAGCAGCGGACAGGGGGCGCGGGGAAAACTGTTTTTT. Its translation is CASSGQGARGKLFF.

The chain joins TRBV5-1 to TRBJ2-6; tentatively, D is TRBD1 (5 bases). CDR1 and CDR2 from the germline V gene are SGHRS and YFSETQ. CDR3 size: 16 residues. With 2 bases removed from V and 4 bases from J, the gap between germline ends came to 13 bases. CDR3 loop: CASSLITGSGANVLTF. DNA of the CDR3: TGCGCCAGCAGCTTAATTACAGGATCGGGGGCCAACGTCCTGACTTTC.

This clone has only one observation. The chain combines TRBV15 with TRBJ1-4; TRBD1 might be the D (5 bases). Germline CDR1 is LNHNV and CDR2 is YYDKDF (reference sequence). The CDR3 length is 15 residues. Trimming stripped 5 bases from V and 8 bases from J, with 18 bases between. Written as DNA, the CDR3 is TGTGCCACCAGCCGAATTACAGGTCTGCCCGAAAAACTGTTTTTT. Amino acids: CATSRITGLPEKLFF.

As DNA, the CDR3 is TGCGCCAGCAGCCAAGAGGGGCTAGAAAACATTCAGTACTTC. This gives the protein CASSQEGLENIQYF. V usage is TRBV4-1 and J usage is TRBJ2-4, with a possible D match to TRBD1 (5 bases). The CDR3 has 14 residues. From germline, CDR1 is MGHRA and CDR2 YSYEKL. V lost 0 bases to trimming and J lost 5 bases, with 8 bases between them.

The rearrangement links TRBV4-1 to TRBJ1-1; TRBD1 agrees at 7 bases. The junction had 10 bases not matched to a gene; V was cut back by 5 bases and J by 7 bases. The CDR3 contains 14 residues. Germline assignment: CDR1 MGHRA and CDR2 YSYEKL. The CDR3 region is CASSTRQGPVEAFF. For the CDR3, the DNA is TGCGCCAGCAGCACGCGACAGGGCCCTGTTGAAGCTTTCTTT.

This rearrangement joins TRBV4-2 to TRBJ1-5, with D possibly being TRBD1 (5 bases). Germline V gene lookup returns CDR1 LGHNA and CDR2 YNFKEQ. V was clipped by 4 bases and J by 3 bases, with 25 bases between them. The CDR3 spans 19 residues. The CDR3 DNA reads TGTGCCAGCAGCCTCTTGGGGCCGGGGCAGGGAGGTTTCAATCAGCCCCAGCATTTT. It specifies CASSLLGPGQGGFNQPQHF.

This chain uses TRBV5-4 with TRBJ2-5; 11 bases align to TRBD2. This CDR3 is built from 18 residues. Germline V gene lookup returns CDR1 SGHNT and CDR2 YYREEE (reference sequence). Trimming cost V 3 bases and J 3 bases; bases outside gene matches: 13. The CDR3 reads CASSSGLAVGYREETQYF. The CDR3 coding sequence is TGTGCCAGCAGCTCGGGACTAGCGGTCGGATATAGGGAAGAGACCCAGTACTTC. The whole variable domain, filled in from reference TRBV5-4 and TRBJ2-5, reads ETGVTQSPTHLIKTRGQQVTLRCSSQSGHNTVSWYQQALGQGPQFIFQYYREEENGRGNFPPRFSGLQFPNYSSELNVNALELDDSALYLCASSSGLAVGYREETQYFGPGTRLLVL.

The V and J genes are TRBV19 and TRBJ2-1; tentatively, D is TRBD1 (5 bases). The CDR3 is 16 amino acids. V lost 1 base and J lost 1, with 11 bases in between. Germline V gene data show CDR1 as LNHDA and CDR2 as SQIVND (reference sequence). CDR3 bases: TGTGCCAGTAGTATAGGCGTAACAGGATCCTACAATGAGCAGTTCTTC. Its translation is CASSIGVTGSYNEQFF.

The chain combines TRBV5-1 with TRBJ1-1; D unclear. The CDR3 loop spans 15 amino acids. The V gene's germline CDR1 is SGHRS and CDR2 YFSETQ. Trimming took 3 bases from V and 1 from J, leaving 13 bases between them. CDR3 DNA: TGCGCCAGCAGCTCCCTCGGAGGTCGGAACACTGAAGCTTTCTTT. This gives the protein CASSSLGGRNTEAFF.

This sequence joins TRBV10-1 and TRBJ1-2; 8 nucleotides agree with TRBD1. Losses at the gene ends were 3 bases for V and 6 bases for J; bases not matched to a gene: 6. There are 14 residues in the CDR3. Germline CDR1 is WNHNN and CDR2 is SYGVQD (reference sequence). Here the CDR3 DNA reads TGCGCCAGCAGTGAACCCAGGACAGGGAATGGCTACACCTTC. This translates into CASSEPRTGNGYTF.